By sample share, the clone carrying this T cell receptor (beta chain) is medium-sized. Its specificity is not known. Distinct nucleotide sequences in the sample also encode this CDR3. Trimming at V came to 3 bases and at J to 3 bases, leaving 2 bases not matched to a gene. Germline V gene lookup returns CDR1 LGHNA and CDR2 YSLEER. The CDR3 loop spans 14 amino acids. Here immunoSEQ multiplex PCR was the method, and the copy in TCRdb shows in-frame clones only, minus some. The profile shows roughly 9,000 clones, 65% to 90% of them singletons. This sample is part of a study of T cell clonotyping in hematopoietic cell transplantation. Notes on the study in general: Higher Inverse Simpson Index values in graft donor and pretransplant recipient predicted broader posttransplant TCR diversity. After transplant, recipient diversity fell while pathologically expanded clonotypes grew through day 180.

The receptor was derived from a female patient between 30 and 40 years old who had an allogeneic stem cell transplant, so the T cells may come from the graft donor. Some clones in this sample may be carry-over from other donors' samples. The sample consisted of PBMCs, taken 180 days after allogeneic stem cell transplant. V gene TRBV4-3 combines with J gene TRBJ1-3, with 7 nucleotides matching TRBD1. CDR3 DNA sequence: TGCGCCAGCAGCCAGGGGGACAGTGGAAACACCATATATTTT. This encodes CASSQGDSGNTIYF.